This TCR beta chain was sequenced for a study of blood T cell repertoires in COVID-19. Study-wide context: COVID-19 samples collected from the United States, Italy and Spain covered acute and convalescent phases.

Trimming shortened V by 0 bases and J by 4 bases, and 10 bases separated the two germline ends. Germline CDR1 SGHRS, CDR2 YFSETQ. This CDR3 is built from 14 residues. Method: immunoSEQ multiplex PCR; TCRdb's copy keeps in-frame clones and lacks some. The sample has around 59,000 clones, about 72% seen once; the top ten hold over 9.5%. V and J are TRBV5-1 and TRBJ1-2; D perhaps matches TRBD1 (6 bases). The TCR comes from an older man with acute or convalescent COVID-19. The specimen sequenced was peripheral blood. The CDR3 sequence: CASSLDGQSYGYTF. The CDR3 DNA sequence: TGCGCCAGCAGCTTGGATGGACAGTCCTATGGCTACACCTTC. The full variable domain, in which reference TRBV5-1 and TRBJ1-2 provide the parts outside the CDR3, is KAGVTQTPRYLIKTRGQQVTLSCSPISGHRSVSWYQQTPGQGLQFLFEYFSETQRNKGNFPGRFSGRQFSNSRSEMNVSTLELGDSALYLCASSLDGQSYGYTFGSGTRLTVV.